Listed below are T cell receptor beta chains from one sample, sequenced in a study of OX40 agonist ivuxolimab in advanced cancers. The data were produced by immunoSEQ multiplex PCR, yet TCRdb's version contains in-frame clones alone and is incomplete. The profile shows about 88,000 clones, more than 80% of them singletons. Sample: CD4+ or CD8+ T cells sorted from blood, taken in a trial of the OX40 agonist ivuxolimab. Receptors were obtained from an adult with an advanced solid tumor such as melanoma, head and neck, liver or kidney cancer. CDR3s include the opening cysteine and the closing phenylalanine or tryptophan. A D gene is named only where the DNA matches it firmly. Size values are once, few and many counts, or a class for expanded clones, and some rows have none.

CDR3nt	CDR3aa	abundance	j_gene	d_gene	v_gene
TGCAGCGTTAGGCAGGGACAGGGGGCAGAGACCCAGTACTTC	CSVRQGQGAETQYF	.	TRBJ2-5	TRBD1	TRBV29-1
TGTGCCAGCAGCCTCGGAACCGGGACAGGGGGCACTGAAGCTTTCTTT	CASSLGTGTGGTEAFF	.	TRBJ1-1	TRBD1	TRBV7-9
TGTGCCAGCAGTTTATCGCTAGCGGGGGCCCAAGAGACCCAGTACTTC	CASSLSLAGAQETQYF	.	TRBJ2-5	TRBD2	TRBV27
TGCGCCAGCAGCTTCAGTCCGGGACTAACATACAATGAGCAGTTCTTC	CASSFSPGLTYNEQFF	.	TRBJ2-1	TRBD2	TRBV5-1
TGCGCCAGCAGCTTGGCGAGTGTCGGGGGGACCCAGTACTTC	CASSLASVGGTQYF	.	TRBJ2-5	.	TRBV5-1
TGTGCCACCAGCAGAGGGCGAGGGGGCACCTCCCAATCCTACAATGAGCAGTTCTTC	CATSRGRGGTSQSYNEQFF	.	TRBJ2-1	TRBD1	TRBV15
TGTGCCAGTAGTGTGCAGTTAGGACAGATCACCGGGGAGCTGTTTTTT	CASSVQLGQITGELFF	.	TRBJ2-2	.	TRBV19
TGTGCCTGGAGTACTGGAATACAATCACCCCTCCACTTT	CAWSTGIQSPLHF	many	TRBJ1-6	.	TRBV30
TGTGCCAGCAGCCAAGTAAAAGGATTTAATTCACCCCTCCACTTT	CASSQVKGFNSPLHF	.	TRBJ1-6	.	TRBV4-2
TGTGCCAGCAGCTTGGAGGGACAGGCCGGCAATGAGCAGTTCTTC	CASSLEGQAGNEQFF	.	TRBJ2-1	TRBD1	TRBV5-4
TGTGCCAGCAGTGAAGAGGTCGGGACATACAATGAGCAGTTCTTC	CASSEEVGTYNEQFF	.	TRBJ2-1	.	TRBV2
TGTGCCATCAGTGAGTTCGGGGAGACTGAAGCTTTCTTT	CAISEFGETEAFF	.	TRBJ1-1	.	TRBV10-3
TGTGCCAGCAGCCCCGACAGGGGACGTGGCTACACCTTC	CASSPDRGRGYTF	few	TRBJ1-2	TRBD1	TRBV9
TGTGCCAGCATGGGACTAGCCAAAAACATTCAGTACTTC	CASMGLAKNIQYF	.	TRBJ2-4	.	TRBV2
TGCAGCGTGGGGACAGGGGGGAACACTGAAGCTTTCTTT	CSVGTGGNTEAFF	.	TRBJ1-1	TRBD1	TRBV29-1